Below are 27 T cell receptor beta chains sequenced from a single sample in a study of blood T cell repertoires in COVID-19. TCRdb keeps only in-frame clones here, not all; method: immunoSEQ multiplex PCR. The sample contains about 200,000 clones, 84% of which appear only once. The sample was peripheral blood. The receptors here all came from a human donor in a cohort sampled during active COVID-19.

This CDR3 reads CASSLASAAGGETQYF. The CDR3 bases are TGTGCCAGCAGCTTAGCGAGTGCCGCCGGAGGGGAGACCCAGTACTTC. The J gene is TRBJ2-5, the V gene TRBV7-9, with D perhaps TRBD2 (6 bases). Germline-derived CDR1 and CDR2 are SEHNR and FQNEAQ (reference sequence). The CDR3 is made up of 16 amino acids. Trimming stripped 0 bases from V and 5 bases from J, with 16 bases between.

The V and J genes are TRBV18 and TRBJ2-3; TRBD1 matches 10 bases. The CDR3 has 15 amino acids. Germline trimming cut 4 bases from V and 6 bases from J; bases unmatched to any gene: 7. Germline assignment: CDR1 KGHSH and CDR2 LQKENI. The DNA for the CDR3 is TGTGCCAGCTCACTCGTGGGACAGGGGCTGGATACGCAGTATTTT. This translates into CASSLVGQGLDTQYF. The complete variable domain, with remaining parts taken from reference TRBV18 and TRBJ2-3, reads NAGVMQNPRHLVRRRGQEARLRCSPMKGHSHVYWYRQLPEEGLKFMVYLQKENIIDESGMPKERFSAEFPKEGPSILRIQQVVRGDSAAYFCASSLVGQGLDTQYFGPGTRLTVL.

V gene TRBV20-1 combines with J gene TRBJ2-3; weak D call: TRBD2 (7 bases). CDR1 DFQATT and CDR2 SNEGSKA come from the germline V gene (reference sequence). This CDR3 is 15 amino acids long. Trimming took 3 bases from V and 3 from J, leaving 16 bases between them. CDR3 in DNA: TGCAGTGCTAGTTTTGGTGGGAGGGGGACAGATACGCAGTATTTT. Protein: CSASFGGRGTDTQYF.

This chain joins TRBV2 and TRBJ2-1; 10 nucleotides align to TRBD1. V lost 7 bases and J lost 8; bases outside the gene matches: 14. Looked up from germline, CDR1 is SNHLY and CDR2 is FYNNEI. The CDR3 runs to 16 residues. CDR3 amino acids: CASTNPRDRGPHEQFF. CDR3 DNA: TGTGCCAGCACCAATCCGCGGGACAGGGGCCCCCATGAGCAGTTCTTC.

A single count supports this clone. The genes are TRBV27 and TRBJ2-7; 7 positions match TRBD2. J was trimmed by 5 bases and V by 4 bases; bases with no gene match: 8. The V gene's germline CDR1 is MNHEY and CDR2 SMNVEV (reference sequence). CDR3 length: 14 amino acids. The CDR3 loop reads CASSSTRLANEQYF. CDR3 in DNA: TGTGCCAGCAGTTCTACCCGACTAGCTAACGAGCAGTACTTC.

V gene TRBV9 combines with J gene TRBJ1-1; 10 bases line up with TRBD1. The V gene's germline CDR1 is SGDLS and CDR2 YYNGEE. The CDR3 has 15 residues. Unmatched junction bases numbered 4, after V lost 4 bases and J lost 1 base. CDR3 amino acids: CASSKTGGPNTEAFF. The CDR3 coding sequence is TGTGCCAGCAGCAAGACAGGGGGCCCGAACACTGAAGCTTTCTTT.

The chain links TRBV28 to TRBJ2-7, with a weak D call TRBD1 (5 bases). The CDR3 spans 15 residues. Germline CDR1 is MDHEN and CDR2 is SYDVKM. Trimming took 7 bases from V and 6 from J, leaving 22 bases between them. The CDR3 DNA reads TGTGCCAGCAACCCTCTGCAGGGATCTACCCTCGAGCAGTACTTC. It codes for CASNPLQGSTLEQYF.

V is TRBV5-1 and J is TRBJ2-1, with 7 bases matching TRBD1. V was clipped by 3 bases and J by 3 bases; unmatched bases: 3. Looked up from germline, CDR1 is SGHRS and CDR2 is YFSETQ. This CDR3 comprises 14 residues. CDR3 DNA: TGCGCCAGCAGCTCGGGACAGAACTACAATGAGCAGTTCTTC. Residues: CASSSGQNYNEQFF.

The chain is built from TRBV24-1 and TRBJ2-3; no firm D call. V was cut by 9 bases and J by 0 bases, with 9 bases left in between. Germline-derived CDR1 and CDR2 are KGHDR and SFDVKD. The CDR3 contains 13 residues. CDR3 bases: TGTGCCACCGATACTACTAGCACAGATACGCAGTATTTT. It specifies CATDTTSTDTQYF.

This clone has just a few counts. The chain combines TRBV5-4 with TRBJ2-6; perhaps TRBD2 as D (6 bases). CDR1 is SGHNT, CDR2 YYREEE, per germline (reference sequence). The length of the CDR3 is 15 residues. The V gene lost 4 bases and the J gene lost 2 bases, with 10 bases spanning the gap. This chain's CDR3 is CASSPGGTGANVLTF. Written as DNA, the CDR3 is TGTGCCAGCAGCCCCGGGGGAACTGGGGCCAACGTCCTGACTTTC.

The V call is TRBV7-9, the J call TRBJ2-7; 10 bases agree with TRBD1. This CDR3 region has 14 residues. The V and J ends lost 6 bases and 5 bases, in that order; junction bases with no gene match: 7. CDR1 SEHNR and CDR2 FQNEAQ come from the germline V gene (reference sequence). The CDR3 sequence: CASRTSGTGDEQYF. The CDR3 DNA is TGTGCCAGCAGAACCTCCGGGACAGGGGACGAGCAGTACTTC. The full variable domain, rest sourced from reference TRBV7-9 and TRBJ2-7, is DTGVSQNPRHKITKRGQNVTFRCDPISEHNRLYWYRQTLGQGPEFLTYFQNEAQLEKSRLLSDRFSAERPKGSFSTLEIQRTEQGDSAMYLCASRTSGTGDEQYFGPGTRLTVT.

The CDR3 sequence is CASRGGVYTEAFF. The CDR3 DNA reads as TGTGCCAGCAGGGGAGGGGTTTACACTGAAGCTTTCTTT. The rearrangement uses TRBV2 and TRBJ1-1; maybe TRBD1 (5 bases). In germline, CDR1 is SNHLY, CDR2 FYNNEI. V shed 6 bases and J shed 3 bases, with 11 bases lying between them. This CDR3 has 13 amino acids.

This chain links TRBV23-1 with TRBJ1-2; a possible D gene is TRBD1 (5 bases). TRBV23-1 is filed as an ORF, its function uncertain. Trimming pared 3 bases from V and 6 bases from J, leaving 11 bases between. This CDR3 comprises 13 residues. CDR3 nucleotide sequence: TGCGCCAGCAGTCATAGGGCAGGGAATGGCTACACCTTC. Protein product: CASSHRAGNGYTF.

The chain joins TRBV12-5 to TRBJ2-7; 16 bases match TRBD2. The CDR3 spans 16 residues. Germline CDR1 reads LGHNT; CDR2 reads FRNRAP. V dropped 6 bases and J dropped 4; count of bases not matched to a gene: 6. Here the CDR3 reads CASGRKGLAGGYEQYF. The CDR3 DNA follows: TGTGCTAGTGGCAGAAAGGGACTAGCGGGAGGGTACGAGCAGTACTTC.

V usage is TRBV30 and J usage is TRBJ1-2; TRBD1 agrees at 7 bases. The CDR3 contains 13 residues. V lost 2 bases to trimming and J lost 8 bases; unmatched junction nucleotides: 8. From germline, CDR1 is GTSNPN and CDR2 SVGIG (reference sequence). The CDR3 loop is CAWSPTGVGGYTF. CDR3 sequence (DNA): TGTGCCTGGAGTCCTACAGGGGTAGGGGGCTACACCTTC.

The J gene is TRBJ2-3, the V gene TRBV24-1; 13 positions agree with TRBD2. The junction had 4 bases not matched to a gene; V was cut back by 2 bases and J by 6 bases. This CDR3 is built from 16 residues. Germline values: CDR1 KGHDR, CDR2 SFDVKD. The CDR3 sequence is CATSDSGLAGRDTQYF. CDR3 bases: TGTGCCACCAGTGATTCGGGACTAGCGGGAAGGGATACGCAGTATTTT.

This chain joins TRBV19 and TRBJ1-4; possible D gene TRBD1, 6 bases. With 3 bases removed from V and 6 bases from J, the gap between germline ends came to 20 bases. The CDR3 runs 17 residues. Germline V CDR1 and CDR2: LNHDA, SQIVND (reference sequence). The CDR3 region is CASSISLGAASYEKLFF. CDR3 nucleotide sequence: TGTGCCAGTAGTATCTCTCTGGGGGCAGCTTCGTATGAAAAACTGTTTTTT.

This clone turned up a few times. The chain uses TRBV23-1 and TRBJ1-6; D is undetermined. TRBV23-1 belongs to the ORF category, with a function that is uncertain. Trimming removed 4 bases at V and 7 bases at J, with 23 bases between. This CDR3 contains 18 residues. CDR3 sequence reads: CASSPIVPAGSRNSPLHF. The DNA for the CDR3 is TGCGCCAGCAGTCCAATCGTCCCGGCCGGGTCGCGGAATTCACCCCTCCACTTT.

V usage is TRBV12-5 and J usage is TRBJ2-1; 9 bases agree with TRBD2. Per the germline V gene, CDR1 is LGHNT and CDR2 is FRNRAP. The CDR3 sequence is 18 residues long. Trimming cost V 3 bases and J 7 bases; bases outside gene matches: 16. CDR3 nucleotide sequence: TGTGCTAGTGGTTTAAGGCGGGAGGGCTGCCCGTTTTGTAATGAGCAGTTCTTC. Residues: CASGLRREGCPFCNEQFF.

CDR3 DNA: TGTGCCAGTCTCATGGGGGGCACCGGGGAGCTGTTTTTT. Protein product: CASLMGGTGELFF. The rearrangement links TRBV19 to TRBJ2-2; a possible D gene is TRBD2 (6 bases). The germline V and J ends were trimmed by 8 bases and 4 bases, with 11 bases remaining between them. Germline V gene sequence: CDR1 LNHDA, CDR2 SQIVND (reference sequence). The CDR3 totals 13 residues.

This chain joins TRBV12-3 or TRBV12-4 and TRBJ2-7; a possible D gene is TRBD2 (5 bases). The CDR3 runs 12 residues. Trimming stripped 1 base from V and 6 bases from J, with 7 bases between. In nucleotides, the CDR3 is TGTGCCAGCAGTTTAGGTCGGGGCGAGCAGTACTTC. As protein: CASSLGRGEQYF.

This clone was observed a handful of times. This chain joins TRBV7-2 and TRBJ2-7; 9 nucleotides agree with TRBD1. The germline CDR1 and CDR2 sequences are SGHTA and FQGNSA. J was trimmed by 1 base and V by 2 bases; bases with no gene match: 3. The CDR3 runs to 15 residues. CDR3 protein: CASSLRTGESYEQYF. The DNA for the CDR3 is TGTGCCAGCAGCTTACGGACAGGGGAATCCTACGAGCAGTACTTC.

The rearrangement joins TRBV28 to TRBJ2-7; D is unclear. The CDR3 is made up of 12 amino acids. The V and J ends lost 3 bases and 6 bases respectively, with 9 bases between them. Germline V CDR1 and CDR2: MDHEN, SYDVKM. CDR3 region: CASSFGLGEQYF. The CDR3 nucleotides read TGTGCCAGCAGTTTCGGGTTAGGCGAGCAGTACTTC.

The chain has TRBV19 and TRBJ2-7, with D perhaps TRBD1 (5 bases). The CDR3 loop spans 12 amino acids. Per germline, CDR1 LNHDA and CDR2 SQIVND (reference sequence). The V and J ends lost 5 bases and 3 bases respectively, with 8 bases between them. CDR3 sequence (DNA): TGTGCCAGTAGTCCGCAGGGCTACGAGCAGTACTTC. Encoded protein: CASSPQGYEQYF. Together with reference TRBV19 and TRBJ2-7, the CDR3 gives the full variable domain: DGGITQSPKYLFRKEGQNVTLSCEQNLNHDAMYWYRQDPGQGLRLIYYSQIVNDFQKGDIAEGYSVSREKKESFPLTVTSAQKNPTAFYLCASSPQGYEQYFGPGTRLTVT.

The genes are TRBV3-1 (or the pseudogene TRBV3-2) and TRBJ2-7, with D possibly TRBD2 on 7 matching bases. Germline V gene lookup returns CDR1 LGHDT and CDR2 YNNKEL (reference sequence). This CDR3 has 15 amino acids. V shed 1 base and J shed 5 bases, with 15 bases lying between them. CDR3 sequence: CASSQAGGSIDEQYF. Written as DNA, the CDR3 is TGTGCCAGCAGCCAAGCGGGGGGCAGCATCGACGAGCAGTACTTC.

The CDR3 bases are TGTGCCAGCAGTTATGGGGCGGGAGCCGAGCAGTACTTC. Protein sequence: CASSYGAGAEQYF. This chain links TRBV6-5 with TRBJ2-7; 7 bases align to TRBD2. This CDR3 is built from 13 residues. CDR1 is MNHEY and CDR2 is SVGAGI in the germline V gene. V was clipped by 3 bases and J by 6 bases; unmatched bases: 5.

The CDR3: CASSREGGYQPQHF. DNA of the CDR3: TGTGCCAGCTCACGAGAGGGAGGGTATCAGCCCCAGCATTTT. The J gene is TRBJ1-5, the V gene TRBV18; D ambiguous. V was trimmed by 4 bases and J by 5 bases, leaving 12 bases between them. The CDR3 has 14 amino acids. CDR1 is KGHSH, CDR2 LQKENI, per germline.